The 10 T cell receptor beta chains in this list originate from one sample, sequenced in a study of blood T cells in healthy people across ages. The authors ran a second PCR of about 7 to 12 cycles using a sample-barcoded 5' primer and a J-beta primer mix. Each CDR3 protein is one row after TCRdb ran MiXCR on the 5' RACE reads. Among some 1.4 million distinct CDR3 sequences, roughly 40% were seen once, and the ten largest hold 6.5% to 10%. The specimen sequenced was blood. These receptors were collected from a young woman in good health.

This clonotype was recorded a few times. The chain couples TRBV27 to TRBJ2-5; D is perhaps TRBD1 (6 bases). The J call is uncertain, as TRBJ2-7 better fits the DNA end. Germline V gene lookup returns CDR1 MNHEY and CDR2 SMNVEV (reference sequence). This CDR3 region has 13 residues. The CDR3 spells CASSITGNIEQYF. The DNA of the CDR3 is TGTGCCAGCAGCATCACAGGGAATATCGAGCAGTACTTC.

This clonotype was detected only a few times. The gene calls are TRBV12-3 or TRBV12-4 and TRBJ2-3; no clear D. The CDR3 has 14 amino acids. V gave up 3 bases and J gave up 2 bases, with 9 bases separating them. The CDR3 region is CASSFFGNTDTQYF. The CDR3 DNA is TGTGCCAGCAGTTTTTTTGGTAACACAGATACGCAGTATTTT.

This clonotype was picked up a small number of times. This chain links TRBV27 with TRBJ2-7; 11 bases match TRBD1. CDR1 MNHEY and CDR2 SMNVEV come from the germline V gene (reference sequence). This CDR3 has 16 amino acids. After removal of 0 bases from V and 3 bases from J, the junction contained 4 bases not matched to a gene. CDR3 sequence reads: CASSLSGDRGFYEQYF. In DNA, the CDR3 is TGTGCCAGCAGTTTATCGGGGGACAGGGGGTTCTACGAGCAGTACTTC.

The DNA for the CDR3 is TGTGCCAGCAGCTTAGCGACTAGCGGGAGGGCCGATGAGCAGTTCTTC. It yields the protein CASSLATSGRADEQFF. The chain has TRBV7-9 and TRBJ2-1; 14 positions match TRBD2. Trimming cost V 0 bases and J 8 bases; bases outside gene matches: 3. CDR1 is SEHNR, CDR2 FQNEAQ, per germline (reference sequence). The CDR3 loop spans 16 amino acids.

The V gene is TRBV6-5, the J gene TRBJ2-4; no clear D. Germline lookup yields CDR1 MNHEY and CDR2 SVGAGI. Trimming left V 6 bases short and J 13 bases short, with 22 bases between. The CDR3 covers 14 residues. Here the CDR3 reads CASSKQTLSYKQYF. The CDR3 DNA sequence: TGTGCCAGCAGCAAACAGACCCTATCCTACAAGCAGTACTTC.

The chain carries TRBV20-1 and TRBJ2-7; 12 nucleotides agree with TRBD2. Germline CDR1 and CDR2: DFQATT and SNEGSKA (reference sequence). The CDR3 covers 17 residues. After removal of 5 bases from V and 0 bases from J, the junction contained 11 bases not matched to a gene. CDR3 region: CSALDYLAGGSSYEQYF. Written as DNA, the CDR3 is TGCAGTGCTCTGGACTATCTAGCGGGGGGGTCCTCCTACGAGCAGTACTTC.

This clonotype was counted between two and nine times. The rearrangement uses TRBV28 and TRBJ2-7, with D perhaps given as TRBD1 or TRBD2 (5 bases each). The CDR3 is 13 residues long. Trimming cost V 7 bases and J 0 bases, with 10 bases left between them. CDR1 MDHEN and CDR2 SYDVKM come from the germline V gene. In DNA, the CDR3 is TGTGCCAGCATGTGGGGGAGCTCCTACGAGCAGTACTTC. The encoded protein is CASMWGSSYEQYF.

This chain links TRBV28 with TRBJ2-7; D remains ambiguous. The V and J ends lost 2 bases and 7 bases respectively, with 12 bases between them. From germline, CDR1 is MDHEN and CDR2 SYDVKM. This CDR3 has 13 residues. The CDR3 loop is CASSLGQMEEQYF. The CDR3 DNA sequence: TGTGCCAGCAGTTTAGGGCAAATGGAGGAGCAGTACTTC.

J is TRBJ1-6 and V is TRBV6-5; 7 bases are a match to TRBD1. Germline CDR1 and CDR2: MNHEY and SVGAGI. This CDR3 comprises 15 residues. Trimming removed 8 bases from V and 3 bases from J; junction bases left unmatched: 7. CDR3 DNA: TGTGCCAGCTCTGTAGGGGACAGCTATAATTCACCCCTCCACTTT. It is translated as CASSVGDSYNSPLHF.

This clonotype was counted ten times or more. The germline gene is not matched at one end of the junction; a read error may be the cause. The chain is built from TRBV5-1 and TRBJ1-2; D is perhaps TRBD1 (5 bases). The CDR3 totals 14 residues. Germline lookup yields CDR1 SGHRS and CDR2 YFSETQ. This chain's CDR3 is CASSPGGTNYGYTF. In nucleotides, the CDR3 is TGTGCCAGCAGCCCGGGGGGAACGAACTATGGCTACACCTTC.